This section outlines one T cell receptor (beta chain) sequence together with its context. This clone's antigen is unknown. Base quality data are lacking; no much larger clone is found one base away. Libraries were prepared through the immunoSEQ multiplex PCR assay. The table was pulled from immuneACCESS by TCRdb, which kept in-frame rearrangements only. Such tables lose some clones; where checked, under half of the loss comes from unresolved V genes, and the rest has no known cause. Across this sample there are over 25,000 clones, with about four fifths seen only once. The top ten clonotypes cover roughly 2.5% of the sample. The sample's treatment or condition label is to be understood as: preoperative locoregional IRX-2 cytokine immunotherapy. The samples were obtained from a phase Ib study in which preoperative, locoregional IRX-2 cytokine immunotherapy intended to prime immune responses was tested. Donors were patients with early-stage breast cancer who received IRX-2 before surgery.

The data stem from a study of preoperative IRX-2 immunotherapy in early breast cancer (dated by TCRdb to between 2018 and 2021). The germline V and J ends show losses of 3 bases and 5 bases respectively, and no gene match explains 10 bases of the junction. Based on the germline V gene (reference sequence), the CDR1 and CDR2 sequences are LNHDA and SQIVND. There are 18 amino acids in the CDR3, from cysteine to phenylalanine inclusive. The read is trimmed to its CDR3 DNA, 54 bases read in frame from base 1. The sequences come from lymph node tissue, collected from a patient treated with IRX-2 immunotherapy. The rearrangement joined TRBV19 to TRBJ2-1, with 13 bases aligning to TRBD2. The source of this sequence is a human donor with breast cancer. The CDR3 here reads CASSILGLAGDKDNEQFF. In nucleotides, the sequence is TGTGCCAGTAGTATTCTAGGACTAGCGGGAGATAAGGACAATGAGCAGTTCTTC.